These 30 T cell receptor beta chains share one sample of origin, sequenced in a study of tumor-infiltrating lymphocytes in oesophageal squamous cell carcinoma. From the PCR reads, TCRdb called clonotypes with MiXCR, one entry per CDR3 protein. The sample includes around 22,000 distinct CDR3 sequences, 34% seen only once; the top ten take approximately 19%. The material sequenced was esophageal tumor tissue. The receptors shown here come from a female donor with esophageal squamous cell carcinoma.

Judged by abundance, this clonotype is medium-sized (0.01 to 0.1%). The V and J genes are TRBV6-1 and TRBJ2-7, with TRBD2 identical over 7 bases. This CDR3 has 15 amino acids. Germline CDR1 and CDR2: MNHNS and SASEGT. J lost 0 bases, V lost 4 bases, and 6 bases had no gene match. CDR3 DNA: TGTGCCAGCAGTGTGGGGGGGGTCGGCTCCTACGAGCAGTACTTC. This sequence encodes CASSVGGVGSYEQYF.

In its sample, this clonotype was seen many times. The gene calls are TRBV28 and TRBJ2-7; 8 nucleotides align to TRBD2. Germline assignment: CDR1 MDHEN and CDR2 SYDVKM. J lost 3 bases, V lost 3 bases, and 7 bases had no gene match. The CDR3 runs 15 residues. CDR3 region: CASSFERELYYEQYF. CDR3 DNA sequence: TGTGCCAGCAGTTTCGAGCGGGAGCTGTACTACGAGCAGTACTTC.

This clonotype was detected ten times or more. V gene TRBV6-4 combines with J gene TRBJ2-1, with 14 bases matching TRBD2. The tail of the sequence fits TRBJ2-7 better, so the J call may be wrong. Germline V lookup: CDR1 MRHNA, CDR2 SNTAGT. The CDR3 is 15 amino acids. In nucleotides, the CDR3 is TGTGCCAGCAGTAAACAGGGACTAGCGGGAGTTGAGCAGTACTTC. It codes for CASSKQGLAGVEQYF.

This clonotype showed up just a few times. V usage is TRBV10-3 and J usage is TRBJ1-2, with 8 bases aligning to TRBD1. Trimming at V came to 5 bases and at J to 6 bases, leaving 5 bases not matched to a gene. The CDR3 extends over 13 amino acids. In germline, CDR1 is ENHRY, CDR2 SYGVKD. CDR3 sequence: CAISPGQGHGYTF. DNA of the CDR3: TGTGCCATCAGTCCAGGACAGGGACATGGCTACACCTTC.

This clonotype has a count of ten or more. The chain recombines TRBV5-1 with TRBJ1-1; D is unresolved. V shed 0 bases and J shed 4 bases, with 13 bases lying between them. The germline gives CDR1 SGHRS, CDR2 YFSETQ. The CDR3 consists of 15 residues. The DNA of the CDR3 is TGCGCCAGCAGCTTGGGGCGAGGTTCCGGCACTGAAGCTTTCTTT. Protein: CASSLGRGSGTEAFF.

Concerning this clonotype: Without the conserved terminal phenylalanine or tryptophan, this CDR3 likely stems from a read error. The limits of the CDR3 on the DNA are not certain, so only TCRdb's listed CDR3 is given. The V call is TRBV6-1, the J call TRBJ2-3; TRBD2 was called by the table and not checked on the DNA. Termini included, the CDR3 measures 19 amino acids. Germline CDR1 and CDR2: MNHNS and SASEGT. Here the CDR3 reads CASTPSKTSGRSMSSSSVR.

In this sample, this clonotype turned up many times. V gene TRBV10-3 combines with J gene TRBJ2-1; D may be TRBD1 (5 bases). Deletions cut 6 bases from V and 6 bases from J, with 15 bases between. The germline CDR1 and CDR2 sequences are ENHRY and SYGVKD. The length of the CDR3 is 14 residues. This chain's CDR3 is CAIRTGRWGNEQFF. The CDR3 DNA follows: TGTGCCATCAGAACAGGACGCTGGGGCAATGAGCAGTTCTTC.

The chain is built from TRBV5-5 and TRBJ2-3, with D hard to call. The ends were cut back, 0 bases at V and 0 bases at J, with 8 bases in the middle. The CDR3 extends over 15 amino acids. Germline CDR1 is SGHKS and CDR2 is YYEKEE (reference sequence). The DNA for the CDR3 is TGTGCCAGCAGCTTGGACCAGCTAAGCACAGATACGCAGTATTTT. Translation gives CASSLDQLSTDTQYF.

This clonotype was detected many times. The chain is built from TRBV6-1 and TRBJ1-1, with D possibly matching TRBD1 (5 bases). Germline CDR1 and CDR2: MNHNS and SASEGT. The CDR3 spans 15 residues. V gave up 3 bases and J gave up 1 base, with 12 bases separating them. The CDR3 loop is CASSEPGLANTEAFF. In DNA form, the CDR3 reads TGTGCCAGCAGTGAGCCGGGACTCGCGAACACTGAAGCTTTCTTT.

With respect to this clonotype: This may be a read error, as it is one base from a much larger clone. The gene calls are TRBV11-2 and TRBJ2-1; D is undetermined. This CDR3 has 13 amino acids. The germline V gene encodes CDR1 SGHAT and CDR2 FQNNGV. Trimming shortened V by 1 base and J by 10 bases, and 11 bases separated the two germline ends. Written as DNA, the CDR3 is TGTGCCAGCAGCTTAGTAAGTGTGCACGAGCAGTTCTTC. Amino acids: CASSLVSVHEQFF.

This clonotype was recorded once. This chain uses TRBV7-3 with TRBJ2-3; weak D call: TRBD2 (5 bases). There are 15 residues in the CDR3. V was cut by 0 bases and J by 2 bases, with 9 bases left in between. Germline values: CDR1 SGHTA, CDR2 FQGTGA. In DNA form, the CDR3 reads TGTGCCAGCAGCTTAACTAGCGACACCACAGATACGCAGTATTTT. This encodes CASSLTSDTTDTQYF.

CDR3 bases: TGTGCCAGCAGCTTTATGACTAGCGGGATTAATGAGCAGTTCTTC. It is translated as CASSFMTSGINEQFF. The rearrangement joins TRBV7-2 to TRBJ2-5, with 11 bases fitting TRBD2. The better agreement between TRBJ2-1 and the DNA end casts doubt on the J call. This CDR3 is 15 amino acids long. Germline V lookup: CDR1 SGHTA, CDR2 FQGNSA.

V usage is TRBV20-1 and J usage is TRBJ2-5; possibly TRBD1 for D (6 bases). The CDR3 is 12 amino acids. The germline V gene encodes CDR1 DFQATT and CDR2 SNEGSKA (reference sequence). Trimming shortened V by 6 bases and J by 4 bases, and 12 bases separated the two germline ends. This CDR3 reads CSAKQGGETQYF. CDR3 nucleotides: TGCAGTGCCAAACAAGGGGGAGAGACCCAGTACTTC.

This clonotype was seen many times. With a much larger clone just one base away, this may be a read error. This sequence joins TRBV27 and TRBJ2-5, with D hard to call. V dropped 3 bases and J dropped 11 bases, with 25 bases sitting between them. Per the germline V gene, CDR1 is MNHEY and CDR2 is SMNVEV (reference sequence). CDR3 size: 16 residues. The CDR3 protein is CASSLSPSQLGNEQYF. The CDR3 coding sequence is TGTGCCAGCAGTTTGTCTCCCTCCCAACTCGGCAATGAGCAGTACTTC.

This clonotype was seen ten or more times. The CDR3 region has the DNA TGTGCCAGCAGTTTAGGGGGAACTAGCGGGAGGCACTACAATGAGCAGTACTTC. The encoded protein is CASSLGGTSGRHYNEQYF. The rearrangement links TRBV28 to TRBJ2-7; 12 bases fit TRBD2. V lost 2 bases, J lost 7 bases, and 15 bases stayed unmatched. The CDR3 extends over 18 amino acids. Germline CDR1 and CDR2: MDHEN and SYDVKM. The whole variable domain, filled in from reference TRBV28 and TRBJ2-7, reads DVKVTQSSRYLVKRTGEKVFLECVQDMDHENMFWYRQDPGLGLRLIYFSYDVKMKEKGDIPEGYSVSREKKERFSLILESASTNQTSMYLCASSLGGTSGRHYNEQYFGPGTRLTVT.

This chain uses TRBV5-1 with TRBJ2-1, with TRBD2 identical over 10 bases. The DNA matches TRBJ2-7 better at its end, which makes the J call doubtful. The CDR3 runs 16 residues. Germline CDR1 reads SGHRS; CDR2 reads YFSETQ. CDR3 loop: CASSPDPSGSYNEQYF. The CDR3, as DNA: TGCGCCAGCAGTCCGGACCCTAGCGGGAGTTACAATGAGCAGTACTTC.

The CDR3 nucleotides are TGCAGTGCTAGAGATTTACAGGGGGTAAAAGCTTTCTTT. It translates to CSARDLQGVKAFF. This sequence joins TRBV20-1 and TRBJ1-1; TRBD1 aligns across 8 bases. V lost 0 bases to trimming and J lost 9 bases; unmatched junction nucleotides: 6. Germline V lookup: CDR1 DFQATT, CDR2 SNEGSKA (reference sequence). The CDR3 spans 13 residues.

This clonotype was found a few times. The chain is built from TRBV19 and TRBJ2-5; weak D call: TRBD2 (6 bases). Matching the DNA end better, TRBJ2-1 makes the J call doubtful. Germline CDR1 LNHDA, CDR2 SQIVND (reference sequence). The CDR3 runs to 16 residues. The CDR3 loop is CASTGTGGTLSDEQFF. CDR3 coding DNA: TGTGCCAGTACCGGTACCGGAGGGACGTTAAGCGATGAGCAGTTCTTC.

The chain has TRBV18 and TRBJ2-5; a weak D match, TRBD1 (6 bases). The J call is doubtful: the DNA matches TRBJ1-2 better. This CDR3 spans 16 amino acids. Germline V gene data show CDR1 as KGHSH and CDR2 as LQKENI. The CDR3 protein is CASSQIRGAGNYGYTF. CDR3 nucleotide sequence: TGTGCCAGCTCGCAGATTCGGGGGGCAGGGAACTATGGCTACACCTTC.

This clonotype was observed a few times. The V call is TRBV5-1, the J call TRBJ1-1, with TRBD1 matching over 10 bases. The junction had 3 bases not matched to a gene; V was cut back by 7 bases and J by 3 bases. CDR1 and CDR2 from the germline V gene are SGHRS and YFSETQ. CDR3 length: 13 residues. CDR3 DNA: TGCGCCAGCGGGGACAGGGGAGACACTGAAGCTTTCTTT. Its translation: CASGDRGDTEAFF.

This clonotype was recorded many times. The V and J genes are TRBV12-3 or TRBV12-4 and TRBJ2-3; D not resolved. This CDR3 contains 15 residues. Trimming shortened V by 1 base and J by 0 bases, and 8 bases separated the two germline ends. CDR3 sequence: CASSLVPTSTDTQYF. The DNA for the CDR3 is TGTGCCAGCAGTTTAGTCCCCACTAGCACAGATACGCAGTATTTT.

The chain uses TRBV28 and TRBJ2-4; D may be TRBD2 (7 bases). The V gene lost 5 bases and the J gene lost 0 bases, with 11 bases spanning the gap. Germline V lookup: CDR1 MDHEN, CDR2 SYDVKM. The CDR3 has 15 amino acids. The CDR3 nucleotides are TGTGCCAGCAGTGGGGGGGGCGAAGCCAAAAACATTCAGTACTTC. This codes for CASSGGGEAKNIQYF.

This clonotype has a single count. The V call is TRBV7-2, the J call TRBJ1-4; D gene uncertain. Trimming shortened V by 5 bases and J by 4 bases, and 20 bases separated the two germline ends. CDR3 length: 17 amino acids. The V gene's germline CDR1 is SGHTA and CDR2 FQGNSA. The CDR3 DNA follows: TGTGCCAGCAGCCCTGAATCGAATCTGTGGAGTAATGAAAAACTGTTTTTT. This gives the protein CASSPESNLWSNEKLFF.

The chain has TRBV2 and TRBJ1-2; D is possibly TRBD1 (5 bases). Trimming left V 6 bases short and J 7 bases short, with 9 bases between. There are 11 residues in the CDR3. Germline-derived CDR1 and CDR2 are SNHLY and FYNNEI. The CDR3, as DNA: TGTGCCAGCAGAAGAAGGGGTGGCTACACCTTC. This translates into CASRRRGGYTF.

This clonotype was recorded at least ten times. The chain is built from TRBV28 and TRBJ2-3, with D tentatively TRBD2 (5 bases). This CDR3 has 15 residues. Germline V gene sequence: CDR1 MDHEN, CDR2 SYDVKM. V dropped 3 bases and J dropped 5 bases, with 15 bases sitting between them. The CDR3 DNA sequence: TGTGCCAGCAGTTTCGACCGGGTACGGGGAGATACGCAGTATTTT. Translation gives CASSFDRVRGDTQYF.

The chain joins TRBV12-3 or TRBV12-4 to TRBJ2-3; weak D call: TRBD1 (6 bases). This CDR3 is 15 amino acids long. Trimming pared 5 bases from V and 1 base from J, leaving 13 bases between. In DNA, the CDR3 is TGTGCCAGCAGTCGCAGGGGTCTTGGCACAGATACGCAGTATTTT. Amino acids: CASSRRGLGTDTQYF.

This clonotype was picked up many times. The J gene is TRBJ2-5, the V gene TRBV24-1, with 7 bases aligning to TRBD2. This CDR3 comprises 15 residues. Germline-derived CDR1 and CDR2 are KGHDR and SFDVKD. V was clipped by 5 bases and J by 1 base; unmatched bases: 6. CDR3 sequence reads: CATSGSGDRQETQYF. CDR3 DNA sequence: TGTGCCACCAGTGGCAGCGGGGACCGCCAAGAGACCCAGTACTTC.

This clonotype was observed many times. A clone one base away is much larger, so this may be a read error. The V and J genes are TRBV12-3 or TRBV12-4 and TRBJ2-7, with 8 bases matching TRBD2. The CDR3 runs to 15 residues. J gave up 7 bases and V 6 bases, and 14 bases lay outside the gene matches. CDR3 DNA sequence: TGTGCCAGCAGCCTCAACCTAGCGGGTTACAATGAGCAGTACTTC. It is translated as CASSLNLAGYNEQYF.

This clonotype was counted ten times or more. The gene calls are TRBV10-2 and TRBJ2-7; TRBD1 aligns across 11 bases. CDR3 length: 14 residues. CDR1 and CDR2 (germline): WSHSY, SAAADI. V shed 6 bases, J shed 6 bases, and the junction held 7 bases outside the gene matches. CDR3 coding DNA: TGCGCCAGCAGCGGGACAGGGGGTGTGGGCGAGCAGTACTTC. It encodes CASSGTGGVGEQYF.

The sample holds a few counts of this clonotype. One junction end disagrees with the germline gene, perhaps due to a read error. The CDR3 region has the DNA TGCGCCAGCAGCTTGGCCCTGGGGGTTGGTTTAAACACAGAAGCTTTCTTT. The encoded protein is CASSLALGVGLNTEAFF. This chain connects TRBV5-1 to TRBJ1-1; D possibly corresponds to TRBD1 (5 bases). The CDR3 is 17 amino acids. Germline lookup yields CDR1 SGHRS and CDR2 YFSETQ.